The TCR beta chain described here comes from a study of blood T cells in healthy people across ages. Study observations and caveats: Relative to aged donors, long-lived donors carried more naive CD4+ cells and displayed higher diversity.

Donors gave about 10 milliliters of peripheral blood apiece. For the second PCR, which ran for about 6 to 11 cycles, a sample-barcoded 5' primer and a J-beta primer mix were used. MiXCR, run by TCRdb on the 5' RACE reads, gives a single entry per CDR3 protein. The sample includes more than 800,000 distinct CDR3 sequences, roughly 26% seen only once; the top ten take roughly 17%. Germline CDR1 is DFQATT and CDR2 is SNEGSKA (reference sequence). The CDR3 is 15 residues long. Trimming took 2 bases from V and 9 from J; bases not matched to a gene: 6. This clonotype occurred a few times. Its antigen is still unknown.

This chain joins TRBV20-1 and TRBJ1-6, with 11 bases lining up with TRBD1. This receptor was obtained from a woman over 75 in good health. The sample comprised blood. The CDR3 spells CSARLGQGACSPLHF. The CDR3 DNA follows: TGCAGTGCTAGATTAGGACAGGGGGCATGTTCACCCCTCCACTTT.